This TCR beta chain was sequenced during a study of identical twins. The trim removed 3 bases at V and 2 bases at J, leaving 5 bases unmatched. This CDR3 has 15 residues. From germline, CDR1 is SGHNT and CDR2 YENEEA. TCRdb re-derived calls from the 5' RACE reads in MiXCR, one entry per CDR3 protein. The sample holds about 720,000 distinct CDR3 sequences, roughly 18% seen once. This clonotype was seen more than once but under ten times. The same sample was also used in a study of T cells expressing NK-cell markers. That investigation notes: Whether expanded NKG2C+ T cell clones recognized HCMV stayed uncertain.

Sequenced sample: PBMCs. This sequence joins TRBV11-3 and TRBJ2-3, with 7 bases that match TRBD1. This sequence originates from a woman between 18 and 29 years old in good health. The CDR3 DNA is TGTGCCAGCAGCTTGGGGGACAGTGACACAGATACGCAGTATTTT. Protein sequence: CASSLGDSDTDTQYF. The full variable domain, in which reference TRBV11-3 and TRBJ2-3 provide the parts outside the CDR3, is EAGVVQSPRYKIIEKKQPVAFWCNPISGHNTLYWYLQNLGQGPELLIRYENEEAVDDSQLPKDRFSAERLKGVDSTLKIQPAELGDSAVYLCASSLGDSDTDTQYFGPGTRLTVL.